This T cell receptor (beta chain) is from a study of CD4 T cells in relation to SARS-CoV-2 and coronaviruses. Whole-study findings and limits: No crossreactivity against non-spike viral proteins was tested here. Compared with monoreactive clones, crossreactive clones showed significantly weaker SARS-CoV-2 expansion.

Unexposed donor CD4+ T cells date from about 2011-2019, before the COVID-19 pandemic. CD4+ T cells were isolated from the cells after about nine days of culture. For this clone: Its matching antigen is unknown.

Germline values: CDR1 SGHRS, CDR2 YFSETQ. V was clipped by 0 bases and J by 6 bases, with 7 bases between them. This CDR3 contains 13 residues. Libraries were prepared by immunoSEQ multiplex PCR; TCRdb keeps only in-frame clonotypes and omits some of them. The repertoire holds some 14,000 clones, with 75% to 85% as singletons. The receptor's source is a human donor in good health. Sequenced input: CD4+ T cells from PBMCs, cultured in vitro. J is TRBJ2-1 and V is TRBV5-1; D is unclear. CDR3 sequence reads: CASSLAITNEQFF. DNA of the CDR3: TGCGCCAGCAGCTTGGCCATAACCAATGAGCAGTTCTTC.